This T cell receptor (beta chain) originates from a study of OX40 agonist ivuxolimab in advanced cancers. The overall study: Three patients got partial responses; one had hepatocellular carcinoma and two had cutaneous melanoma.

Here immunoSEQ multiplex PCR was the method, and the copy in TCRdb shows in-frame clones only, minus some. Of about 100,000 clones listed, about 91% are singletons. This sample comprised CD4+ or CD8+ T cells sorted from blood, obtained in a trial of the OX40 agonist ivuxolimab. This receptor was identified in an adult with an advanced solid tumor such as melanoma, head and neck, liver or kidney cancer.

The DNA of the CDR3 is TGTGCCAGCTCACCCAGCACAGATACGCAGTATTTT. Translated: CASSPSTDTQYF. This sequence joins TRBV18 and TRBJ2-3; D remains ambiguous. The length of the CDR3 is 12 residues. From germline, CDR1 is KGHSH and CDR2 LQKENI. V was trimmed by 3 bases and J by 0 bases, leaving 1 base between them. Looking up the rest from reference TRBV18 and TRBJ2-3 gives the full variable domain: NAGVMQNPRHLVRRRGQEARLRCSPMKGHSHVYWYRQLPEEGLKFMVYLQKENIIDESGMPKERFSAEFPKEGPSILRIQQVVRGDSAAYFCASSPSTDTQYFGPGTRLTVL.